This T cell receptor (beta chain) was retrieved from a study of cytomegalovirus exposure and HLA in healthy donors. As for this clone: Its antigen remains unidentified.

The PCR made use of 60 Vbeta and 13 Jbeta primers. The repertoire was sequenced with immunoSEQ multiplex PCR; TCRdb's copy has only in-frame clones and lacks some. This table holds about 84,000 clones, around three fifths found once. General observations from the study: A prior analysis recorded that most TCR beta V segments were productive about 87% or about 30% of the time. A later analysis reportedly identified an Asian-associated ancestry cluster as carrying fewer N-insertions than the approximately 620-donor mean. The presence/absence work took it that sequencing depth was about the same across donors. Specific recognition of CMV antigens was confirmed in vitro for a few chains (all CMV-associated).

Input material: PBMCs. This clonotype originated in a middle-aged woman in good health and CMV-seropositive.

CDR3 protein: CASSLRLAYEQYF. CDR3 in DNA: TGTGCCAGCAGTTTAAGGCTAGCCTACGAGCAGTACTTC. The rearrangement joins TRBV28 to TRBJ2-5; D is ambiguous. The J call is uncertain, as TRBJ2-7 better fits the DNA end. This CDR3 comprises 13 residues. Germline V gene data show CDR1 as MDHEN and CDR2 as SYDVKM.